This TCR beta chain stems from a study of blood T cell repertoires in COVID-19 (dated by TCRdb to the early 2020s). Turning to the overall study: Collaborator samples came from the United States, Italy and Spain and covered acute and convalescent phases of COVID-19. The samples were drawn from the first 160 participants of the ongoing ImmuneRACE study and from under 1,500 subjects provided by 6 global collaborators. The repertoires were released in a freely available public database meant as a resource for research on the immune response to SARS-CoV-2. Nearly every sample came with metadata listing a de-identified subject ID, COVID-19 status, age in years and sex. Where available, HLA class I and class II types were taken from metadata supplied by the sample provider and were not determined by assay-based typing. The prospective study material was composed of cDNA or gDNA derived from T cells, B-cell-depleted T cells, or PBMCs. The dataset comprised deeply sampled blood TCRbeta repertoires from subjects exposed to, actively infected with, or recovered from COVID-19. Broader findings and caveats from the paper: The amount of clinical and demographic metadata varied by source and participant and was provided uncurated.

In the prospective study, participants were about 18 to 100 years old, resided in about two dozen geographic areas of the United States, and were enrolled through a virtual design. In the prospective study, cohorts were assigned on the basis of participant-reported clinical history obtained from a screening survey and a study questionnaire. ImmuneRACE Cohort 3 recovered participants were defined by two consecutive negative NP/OP PCR tests, healthcare professional clearance, or symptom resolution. Each participant in the prospective study had whole blood, serum and a nasopharyngeal or oropharyngeal swab collected by mobile phlebotomists. Prospective study participants could optionally give additional blood draws and questionnaires over an approximately 2-month period. Blood samples from the prospective study were shipped frozen or at room temperature prior to DNA extraction. TCRbeta CDR3 regions were amplified from genomic DNA using the immunoSEQ Assay, a bias-controlled multiplex PCR. In the source study's methods: Within the assay, amplification of reference gene primers was used to estimate how many nucleated cells each sample contained. Sequence reads were collapsed and filtered to measure the absolute abundance of every unique TCRbeta CDR3 rearrangement. For each sample, productive Simpson clonality was calculated as the square root of Simpson's diversity index over productive rearrangements. Here the immuneACCESS table is served through TCRdb, limited to in-frame sequences with V and J called. Missing clones are a known gap in these copies; in checked studies unresolved V genes cover under half, and the rest lacks a known reason. V, J and clone size were drawn from that table, and D and trimming were deduced from the DNA. The sample table lists approximately 440,000 clones, roughly 87% of them with a count of one. Approximately 0.55% of the sample is in the top ten clones.

Of note for this clone: It lacks a known antigen. One base away there is no much larger clone; base qualities are not given.

The CDR3 numbers 15 residues from cysteine through phenylalanine. Solely the CDR3 DNA is kept, with 45 bases framed from the first base. Based on the germline V gene, the CDR1 and CDR2 sequences are SGHRS and YFSETQ. Relative to germline, V is 4 bases shorter and J is 4 bases shorter, with 15 bases between their ends. The chain uses TRBV5-1 and TRBJ1-3; a tentative D match to TRBD1 spans 5 bases. This clonotype was sampled from a man between 18 and 35 years old who had recovered from COVID-19. The specimen sequenced was PBMCs or T cells enriched from blood (not recorded which). The DNA is TGCGCCAGCAGCCCCCTCGGGCGGGGGGGAAACACCATATATTTT. Its protein is CASSPLGRGGNTIYF.